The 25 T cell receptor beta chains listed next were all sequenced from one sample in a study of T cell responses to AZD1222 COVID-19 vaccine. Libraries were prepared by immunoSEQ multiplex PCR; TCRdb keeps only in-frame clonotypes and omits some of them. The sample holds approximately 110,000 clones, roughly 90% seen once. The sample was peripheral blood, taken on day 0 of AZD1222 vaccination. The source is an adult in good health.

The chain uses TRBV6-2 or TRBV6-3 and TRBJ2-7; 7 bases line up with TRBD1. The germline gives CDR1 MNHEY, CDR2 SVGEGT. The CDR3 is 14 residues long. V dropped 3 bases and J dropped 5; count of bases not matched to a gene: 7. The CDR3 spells CASSYRQGRDEQYF. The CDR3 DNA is TGTGCCAGCAGTTATCGACAGGGAAGGGACGAGCAGTACTTC.

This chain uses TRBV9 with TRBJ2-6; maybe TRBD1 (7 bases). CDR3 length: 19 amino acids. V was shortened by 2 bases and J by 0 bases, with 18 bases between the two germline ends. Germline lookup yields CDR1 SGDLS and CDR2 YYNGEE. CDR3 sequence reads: CASSVPRGTDSSGANVLTF. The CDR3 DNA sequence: TGTGCCAGCAGCGTCCCACGCGGGACAGACAGCTCTGGGGCCAACGTCCTGACTTTC.

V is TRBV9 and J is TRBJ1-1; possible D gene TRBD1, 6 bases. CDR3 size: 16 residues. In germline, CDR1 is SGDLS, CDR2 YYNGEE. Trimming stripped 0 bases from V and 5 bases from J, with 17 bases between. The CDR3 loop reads CASSVVPGARGTEAFF. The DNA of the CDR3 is TGTGCCAGCAGCGTAGTCCCGGGGGCGAGAGGAACTGAAGCTTTCTTT.

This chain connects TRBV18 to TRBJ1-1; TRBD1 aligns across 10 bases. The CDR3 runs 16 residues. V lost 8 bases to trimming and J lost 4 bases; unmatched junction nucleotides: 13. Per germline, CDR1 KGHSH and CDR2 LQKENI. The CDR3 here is CASLPGQGSGGTEAFF. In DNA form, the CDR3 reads TGTGCCAGCCTTCCGGGACAGGGGAGTGGGGGCACTGAAGCTTTCTTT.

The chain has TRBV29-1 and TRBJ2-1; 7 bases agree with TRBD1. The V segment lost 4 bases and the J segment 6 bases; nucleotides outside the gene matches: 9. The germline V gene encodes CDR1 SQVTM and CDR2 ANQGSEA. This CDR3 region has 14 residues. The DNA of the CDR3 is TGCAGCGTTGTTGATACAGGGGCAGGCAATGAGCAGTTCTTC. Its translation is CSVVDTGAGNEQFF.

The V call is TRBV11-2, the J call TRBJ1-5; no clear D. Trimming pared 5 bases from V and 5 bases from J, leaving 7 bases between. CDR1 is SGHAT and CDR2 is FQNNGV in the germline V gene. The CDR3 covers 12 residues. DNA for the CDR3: TGTGCCAGCAGCCTACCCGATCAGCCCCAGCATTTT. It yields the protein CASSLPDQPQHF.

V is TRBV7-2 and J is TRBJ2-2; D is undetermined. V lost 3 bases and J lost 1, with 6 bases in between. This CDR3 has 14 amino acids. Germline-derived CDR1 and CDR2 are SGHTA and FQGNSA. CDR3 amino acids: CASSFSVNTGELFF. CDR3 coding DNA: TGTGCCAGCAGCTTTTCTGTGAACACCGGGGAGCTGTTTTTT. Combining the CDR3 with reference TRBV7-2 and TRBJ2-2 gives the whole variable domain GAGVSQSPSNKVTEKGKDVELRCDPISGHTALYWYRQSLGQGLEFLIYFQGNSAPDKSGLPSDRFSAERTGGSVSTLTIQRTQQEDSAVYLCASSFSVNTGELFFGEGSRLTVL.

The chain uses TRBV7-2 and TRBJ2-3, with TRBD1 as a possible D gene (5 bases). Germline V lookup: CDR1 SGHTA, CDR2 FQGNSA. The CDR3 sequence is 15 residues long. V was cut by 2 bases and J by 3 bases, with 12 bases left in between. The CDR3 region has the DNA TGTGCCAGCAGCTTACAGGGATACACGACAGATACGCAGTATTTT. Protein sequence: CASSLQGYTTDTQYF.

DNA for the CDR3: TGTGCCAGCAGCGACACCGACAGGGGAAGTATTGTCTATGGCTACACCTTC. It yields the protein CASSDTDRGSIVYGYTF. V usage is TRBV9 and J usage is TRBJ1-2, with TRBD1 matching over 8 bases. Trimming removed 3 bases from V and 4 bases from J; junction bases left unmatched: 14. This CDR3 is built from 17 residues. Germline V lookup: CDR1 SGDLS, CDR2 YYNGEE.

In DNA, the CDR3 is TGTGCCAGCAGCTTCCGGGGGGACTACGAGCAGTACTTC. Protein: CASSFRGDYEQYF. The chain couples TRBV11-2 to TRBJ2-7; 7 positions match TRBD2. V trimming: 3 bases; J trimming: 3 bases; junction bases outside the gene matches: 2. CDR3 length: 13 residues. The germline V gene encodes CDR1 SGHAT and CDR2 FQNNGV.

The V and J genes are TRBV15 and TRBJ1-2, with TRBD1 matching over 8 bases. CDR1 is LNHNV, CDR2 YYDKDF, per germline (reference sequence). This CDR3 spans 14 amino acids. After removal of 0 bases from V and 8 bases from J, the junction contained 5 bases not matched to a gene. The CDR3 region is CATSRDRTGLGYTF. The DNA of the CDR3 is TGTGCCACCAGCAGAGACCGGACAGGGTTAGGCTACACCTTC.

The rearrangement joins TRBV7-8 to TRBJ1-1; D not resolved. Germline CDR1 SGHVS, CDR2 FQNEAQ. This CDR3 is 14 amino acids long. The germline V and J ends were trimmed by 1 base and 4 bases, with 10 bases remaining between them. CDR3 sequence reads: CASSLVLARTEAFF. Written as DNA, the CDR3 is TGTGCCAGCAGCTTAGTGTTGGCCCGCACTGAAGCTTTCTTT.

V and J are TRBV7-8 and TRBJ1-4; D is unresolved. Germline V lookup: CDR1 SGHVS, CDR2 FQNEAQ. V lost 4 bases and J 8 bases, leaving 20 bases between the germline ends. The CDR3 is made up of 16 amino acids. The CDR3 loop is CASSSSRTSAREKLFF. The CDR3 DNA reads TGTGCCAGCAGCTCCTCCCGCACCAGTGCTCGAGAAAAACTGTTTTTT. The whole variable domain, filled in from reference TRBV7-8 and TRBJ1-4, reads GAGVSQSPRYKVAKRGQDVALRCDPISGHVSLFWYQQALGQGPEFLTYFQNEAQLDKSGLPSDRFFAERPEGSVSTLKIQRTQQEDSAVYLCASSSSRTSAREKLFFGSGTQLSVL.

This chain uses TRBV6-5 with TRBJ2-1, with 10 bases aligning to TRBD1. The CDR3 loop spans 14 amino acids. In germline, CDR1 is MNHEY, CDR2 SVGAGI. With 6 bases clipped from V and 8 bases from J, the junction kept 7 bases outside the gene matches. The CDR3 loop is CASRPGQGSDEQFF. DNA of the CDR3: TGTGCCAGCAGACCGGGACAGGGGTCGGATGAGCAGTTCTTC.

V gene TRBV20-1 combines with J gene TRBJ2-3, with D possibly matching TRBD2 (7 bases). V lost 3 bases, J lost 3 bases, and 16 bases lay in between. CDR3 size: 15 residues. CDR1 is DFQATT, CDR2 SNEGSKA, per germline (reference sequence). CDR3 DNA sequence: TGCAGTGCTAGTTGGTCGGGGGGCGGGACAGATACGCAGTATTTT. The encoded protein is CSASWSGGGTDTQYF.

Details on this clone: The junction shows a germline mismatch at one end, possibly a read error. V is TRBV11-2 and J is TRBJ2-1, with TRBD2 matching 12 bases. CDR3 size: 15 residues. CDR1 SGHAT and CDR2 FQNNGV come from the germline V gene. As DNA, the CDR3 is TGTGCCAGCGGCTTACTAGCGGGAGGCTACAATGAGCAGTTCTTC. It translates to CASGLLAGGYNEQFF. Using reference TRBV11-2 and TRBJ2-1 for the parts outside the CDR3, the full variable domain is EAGVAQSPRYKIIEKRQSVAFWCNPISGHATLYWYQQILGQGPKLLIQFQNNGVVDDSQLPKDRFSAERLKGVDSTLKIQPAKLEDSAVYLCASGLLAGGYNEQFFGPGTRLTVL.

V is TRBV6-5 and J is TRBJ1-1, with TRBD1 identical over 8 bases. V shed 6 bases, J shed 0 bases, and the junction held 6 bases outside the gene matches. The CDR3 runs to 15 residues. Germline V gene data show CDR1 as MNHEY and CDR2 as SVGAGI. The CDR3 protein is CASRLDREVNTEAFF. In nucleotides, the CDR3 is TGTGCCAGCAGACTGGACAGGGAGGTGAACACTGAAGCTTTCTTT.

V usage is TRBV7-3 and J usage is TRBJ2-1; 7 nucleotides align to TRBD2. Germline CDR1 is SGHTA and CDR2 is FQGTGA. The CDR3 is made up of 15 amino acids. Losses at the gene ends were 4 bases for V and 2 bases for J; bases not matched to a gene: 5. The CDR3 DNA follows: TGTGCCAGCAGCTCAGGCGGGGGTACCTACAATGAGCAGTTCTTC. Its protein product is CASSSGGGTYNEQFF.

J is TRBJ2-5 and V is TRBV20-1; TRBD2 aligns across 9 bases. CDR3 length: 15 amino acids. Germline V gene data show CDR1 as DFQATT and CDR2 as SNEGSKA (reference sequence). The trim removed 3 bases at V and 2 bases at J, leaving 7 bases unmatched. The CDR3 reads CSASEPGLAQETQYF. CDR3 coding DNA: TGCAGTGCTAGTGAACCGGGACTAGCACAAGAGACCCAGTACTTC.

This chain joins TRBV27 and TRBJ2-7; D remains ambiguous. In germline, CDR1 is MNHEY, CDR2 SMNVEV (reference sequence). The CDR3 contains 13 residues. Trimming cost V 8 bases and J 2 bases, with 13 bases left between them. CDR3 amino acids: CASLRIGTYEQYF. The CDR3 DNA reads TGTGCCAGCCTCCGGATAGGGACCTACGAGCAGTACTTC.

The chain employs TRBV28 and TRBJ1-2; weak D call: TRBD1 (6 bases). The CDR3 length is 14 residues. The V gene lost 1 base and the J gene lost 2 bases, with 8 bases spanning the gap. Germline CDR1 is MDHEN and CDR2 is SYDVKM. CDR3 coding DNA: TGTGCCAGCAGTTTATCGCAGGGGAACTATGGCTACACCTTC. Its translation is CASSLSQGNYGYTF.

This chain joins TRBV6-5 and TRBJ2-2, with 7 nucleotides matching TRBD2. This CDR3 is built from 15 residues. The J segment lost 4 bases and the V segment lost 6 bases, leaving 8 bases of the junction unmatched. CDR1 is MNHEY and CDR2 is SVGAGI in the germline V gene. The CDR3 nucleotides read TGTGCCAGCAGCCTGGGGAGGGGTAGCACCGGGGAGCTGTTTTTT. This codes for CASSLGRGSTGELFF.

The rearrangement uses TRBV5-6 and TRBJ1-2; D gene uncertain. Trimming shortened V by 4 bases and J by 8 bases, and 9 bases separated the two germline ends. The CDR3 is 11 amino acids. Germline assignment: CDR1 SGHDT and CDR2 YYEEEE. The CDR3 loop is CASSSRYGYTF. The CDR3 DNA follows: TGTGCCAGCAGCAGTCGGTACGGCTACACCTTC.

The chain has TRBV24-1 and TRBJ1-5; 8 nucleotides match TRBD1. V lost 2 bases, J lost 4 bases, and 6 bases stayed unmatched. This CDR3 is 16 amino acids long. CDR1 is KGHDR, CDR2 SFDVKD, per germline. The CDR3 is CATSDSDREGNQPQHF. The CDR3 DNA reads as TGTGCCACCAGTGATTCGGACAGGGAGGGGAATCAGCCCCAGCATTTT.

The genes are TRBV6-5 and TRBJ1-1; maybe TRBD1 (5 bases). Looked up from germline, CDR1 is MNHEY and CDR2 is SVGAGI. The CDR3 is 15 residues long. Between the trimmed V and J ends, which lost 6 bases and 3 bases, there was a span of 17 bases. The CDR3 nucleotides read TGTGCCAGCAGGGTAGCAGGGACTAGGGACACTGAAGCTTTCTTT. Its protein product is CASRVAGTRDTEAFF.